The 20 T cell receptor beta chains listed next were all sequenced from one sample in a study of T cell responses to AZD1222 COVID-19 vaccine. Profiling relied on immunoSEQ multiplex PCR, and the TCRdb table lists in-frame clones only, not all of them. The sample yields 150,000 to 200,000 clones, 92% seen once. This material consisted of peripheral blood, taken 28 days after the second AZD1222 dose. Receptors were obtained from an adult who received the AZD1222 COVID-19 vaccine.

This clone was detected only a few times. The rearrangement joins TRBV10-2 to TRBJ2-1, with 8 bases matching TRBD1. The germline gives CDR1 WSHSY, CDR2 SAAADI. The CDR3 is 15 residues long. V was clipped by 6 bases and J by 4 bases; unmatched bases: 8. CDR3 residues: CASRTDRGRYNEQFF. CDR3 nucleotides: TGCGCCAGCAGAACCGACAGGGGCAGGTACAATGAGCAGTTCTTC.

The CDR3 DNA sequence: TGTGCCAGCTCACCGGGGGGGGACACTGAAGCTTTCTTT. Translating gives CASSPGGDTEAFF. The chain combines TRBV25-1 with TRBJ1-1; TRBD1 might be the D (5 bases). Per germline, CDR1 MGHDK and CDR2 SYGVNS. The CDR3 has 13 amino acids. Trimming cost V 8 bases and J 3 bases, with 13 bases left between them.

V gene TRBV13 combines with J gene TRBJ2-7, with D maybe TRBD2 (5 bases). Trimming removed 2 bases from V and 3 bases from J, with 8 bases in between. This CDR3 is 13 amino acids long. Germline V gives CDR1 PRHDT, CDR2 FYEKMQ (reference sequence). The chain's CDR3 is CASSLPGSYEQYF. For the CDR3, the DNA is TGTGCCAGCAGCTTACCGGGGAGCTACGAGCAGTACTTC. The full variable domain, completed using reference TRBV13 and TRBJ2-7, is AAGVIQSPRHLIKEKRETATLKCYPIPRHDTVYWYQQGPGQDPQFLISFYEKMQSDKGSIPDRFSAQQFSDYHSELNMSSLELGDSALYFCASSLPGSYEQYFGPGTRLTVT.

The chain combines TRBV5-1 with TRBJ2-3, with 12 bases lining up with TRBD2. Germline V gives CDR1 SGHRS, CDR2 YFSETQ. The CDR3 has 16 residues. Trimming removed 0 bases from V and 1 base from J; junction bases left unmatched: 0. The CDR3 is CASSLGTSGGTDTQYF. As DNA, the CDR3 is TGCGCCAGCAGCTTGGGGACTAGCGGGGGCACAGATACGCAGTATTTT.

The chain carries TRBV7-8 and TRBJ1-2, with 7 bases matching TRBD1. With V trimmed by 2 bases and J by 4 bases, 4 bases remained unmatched. Germline V gives CDR1 SGHVS, CDR2 FQNEAQ. The length of the CDR3 is 14 residues. In nucleotides, the CDR3 is TGTGCCAGCAGCTTAAGAGGGGGCGGCTATGGCTACACCTTC. This translates into CASSLRGGGYGYTF.

CDR3 DNA: TGTGCCAGCAGCTCTAGGACAGGCTCCTACAATGAGCAGTTCTTC. This gives the protein CASSSRTGSYNEQFF. The gene calls are TRBV7-6 and TRBJ2-1; 7 bases align to TRBD1. Trimming cost V 4 bases and J 0 bases; bases outside gene matches: 3. Germline CDR1 is SGHVS and CDR2 is FNYEAQ. The CDR3 totals 15 residues.

The V call is TRBV15, the J call TRBJ1-6, with D maybe TRBD1 (5 bases). This CDR3 has 15 amino acids. The germline V gene encodes CDR1 LNHNV and CDR2 YYDKDF (reference sequence). The germline V and J ends were trimmed by 0 bases and 8 bases, with 11 bases remaining between them. This chain's CDR3 is CATSREVGGYSPLHF. The CDR3 DNA sequence: TGTGCCACCAGCAGAGAGGTCGGGGGGTATTCACCCCTCCACTTT. Supplemented by reference TRBV15 and TRBJ1-6, the full variable domain reads DAMVIQNPRYQVTQFGKPVTLSCSQTLNHNVMYWYQQKSSQAPKLLFHYYDKDFNNEADTPDNFQSRRPNTSFCFLDIRSPGLGDTAMYLCATSREVGGYSPLHFGNGTRLTVT.

The chain joins TRBV27 to TRBJ2-5, with D perhaps TRBD1 (5 bases). Germline CDR1 and CDR2: MNHEY and SMNVEV (reference sequence). V lost 4 bases to trimming and J lost 5 bases, with 11 bases between them. The CDR3 is made up of 13 amino acids. The chain's CDR3 is CASSSSKGETQYF. CDR3 nucleotides: TGTGCCAGCAGTTCCTCAAAGGGGGAGACCCAGTACTTC.

The V call is TRBV7-3, the J call TRBJ2-1; D gene unclear. Trimming stripped 2 bases from V and 7 bases from J, with 9 bases between. The CDR3 spans 13 residues. Germline CDR1 SGHTA, CDR2 FQGTGA. The CDR3 loop reads CASSLGPQNEQFF. The CDR3 nucleotides are TGTGCCAGCAGCTTAGGACCGCAAAATGAGCAGTTCTTC. The complete variable domain, with remaining parts taken from reference TRBV7-3 and TRBJ2-1, reads GAGVSQTPSNKVTEKGKYVELRCDPISGHTALYWYRQSLGQGPEFLIYFQGTGAADDSGLPNDRFFAVRPEGSVSTLKIQRTERGDSAVYLCASSLGPQNEQFFGPGTRLTVL.

This clone was observed once. The chain uses TRBV12-5 and TRBJ1-2, with D hard to call. This CDR3 contains 12 residues. The V gene lost 3 bases and the J gene lost 8 bases, with 10 bases spanning the gap. CDR1 is LGHNT, CDR2 FRNRAP, per germline. The CDR3 protein is CASGFGPFGYTF. CDR3 bases: TGTGCTAGTGGTTTTGGACCGTTCGGCTACACCTTC.

The V and J genes are TRBV30 and TRBJ1-1; D is unclear. The CDR3 consists of 12 residues. Deletions cut 2 bases from V and 4 bases from J, with 8 bases between. Germline values: CDR1 GTSNPN, CDR2 SVGIG (reference sequence). The CDR3 DNA reads as TGTGCCTGGAGTCGGGCCCCCACTGAAGCTTTCTTT. Translating it yields CAWSRAPTEAFF.

J is TRBJ2-1 and V is TRBV3-1 (or the pseudogene TRBV3-2); D is unresolved. Trimming pared 2 bases from V and 8 bases from J, leaving 7 bases between. The CDR3 contains 12 residues. Looked up from germline, CDR1 is LGHDT and CDR2 is YNNKEL (reference sequence). CDR3 amino acids: CASSQNFDEQFF. CDR3 DNA sequence: TGTGCCAGCAGCCAAAACTTCGATGAGCAGTTCTTC.

The chain combines TRBV7-9 with TRBJ1-2; D is possibly TRBD1 (5 bases). Trimming left V 1 base short and J 4 bases short, with 10 bases between. Germline V gene sequence: CDR1 SEHNR, CDR2 FQNEAQ (reference sequence). CDR3 size: 14 residues. In DNA, the CDR3 is TGTGCCAGCAGCTTAGGCAGGACATTCTATGGCTACACCTTC. This sequence encodes CASSLGRTFYGYTF.

This chain uses TRBV6-1 with TRBJ2-5, with D tentatively TRBD2 (5 bases). The CDR3 consists of 14 residues. CDR1 is MNHNS and CDR2 is SASEGT in the germline V gene. The V and J ends lost 3 bases and 4 bases respectively, with 12 bases between them. In DNA, the CDR3 is TGTGCCAGCAGTGATTCGGGGTTGACAGAGACCCAGTACTTC. It is translated as CASSDSGLTETQYF.

The V and J genes are TRBV7-9 and TRBJ2-5; 10 bases are a match to TRBD2. The CDR3 consists of 15 residues. V shed 5 bases, J shed 5 bases, and the junction held 8 bases outside the gene matches. The germline V gene has CDR1 SEHNR and CDR2 FQNEAQ (reference sequence). The CDR3 region has the DNA TGTGCCAGCAGCCAACAGCGGGGGGGAGGCGAGACCCAGTACTTC. Protein product: CASSQQRGGGETQYF. Full variable domain (remainder filled in from reference TRBV7-9 and TRBJ2-5): DTGVSQNPRHKITKRGQNVTFRCDPISEHNRLYWYRQTLGQGPEFLTYFQNEAQLEKSRLLSDRFSAERPKGSFSTLEIQRTEQGDSAMYLCASSQQRGGGETQYFGPGTRLLVL.

The gene calls are TRBV4-1 and TRBJ2-7, with D tentatively TRBD1 (6 bases). CDR1 and CDR2 (germline): MGHRA, YSYEKL. The CDR3 length is 17 residues. Trimming removed 4 bases at V and 4 bases at J, with 23 bases between. CDR3 in amino acids: CASSLGVPRGGYYEQYF. The CDR3 DNA sequence: TGCGCCAGCAGCCTAGGGGTGCCCAGGGGCGGCTATTACGAGCAGTACTTC.

This sequence joins TRBV10-3 and TRBJ2-3; D might be TRBD1 or TRBD2, each matching 6 bases. Trimming cost V 11 bases and J 4 bases, with 13 bases left between them. The CDR3 has 12 residues. Germline CDR1 ENHRY, CDR2 SYGVKD. CDR3 sequence (DNA): TGTGCCCTCGGGGGCGCGGCAGATACGCAGTATTTT. It codes for CALGGAADTQYF.

The chain combines TRBV4-1 with TRBJ2-5, with D maybe TRBD1 (5 bases). Trimming shortened V by 1 base and J by 1 base, and 13 bases separated the two germline ends. This CDR3 has 16 amino acids. Germline CDR1 reads MGHRA; CDR2 reads YSYEKL. For the CDR3, the DNA is TGCGCCAGCAGCCAAGCACCGCAGGGCCCCCAAGAGACCCAGTACTTC. Residues: CASSQAPQGPQETQYF.

The sample holds a few counts of this clone. The chain has TRBV5-4 and TRBJ2-7; D possibly matches TRBD1 or TRBD2 (5 bases each). The CDR3 loop spans 16 amino acids. V was shortened by 4 bases and J by 7 bases, with 24 bases between the two germline ends. Germline CDR1 SGHNT, CDR2 YYREEE (reference sequence). The CDR3 sequence: CASSPGAGLLPGEQYF. For the CDR3, the DNA is TGTGCCAGCAGCCCCGGGGCCGGTCTCCTCCCGGGGGAGCAGTACTTC.

V gene TRBV27 combines with J gene TRBJ1-1; 9 nucleotides line up with TRBD1. The V segment lost 9 bases and the J segment 6 bases; nucleotides outside the gene matches: 2. Germline V lookup: CDR1 MNHEY, CDR2 SMNVEV (reference sequence). This CDR3 region has 11 residues. The CDR3 sequence: CASTGGAEAFF. The CDR3 DNA sequence: TGTGCCAGTACAGGGGGCGCTGAAGCTTTCTTT.